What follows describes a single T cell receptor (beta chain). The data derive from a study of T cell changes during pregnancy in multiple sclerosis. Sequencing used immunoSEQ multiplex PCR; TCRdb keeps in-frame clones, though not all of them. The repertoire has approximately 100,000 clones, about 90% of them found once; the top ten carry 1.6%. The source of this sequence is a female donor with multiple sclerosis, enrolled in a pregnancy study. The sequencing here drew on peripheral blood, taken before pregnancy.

The CDR3 bases are TGTGCCAGCAGTGATAGACTAGCGGATAATACCCAGTACTTC. The encoded protein is CASSDRLADNTQYF. V is TRBV2 and J is TRBJ2-5; TRBD2 agrees at 9 bases. Germline V gene lookup returns CDR1 SNHLY and CDR2 FYNNEI. This CDR3 is built from 14 residues. V was clipped by 3 bases and J by 8 bases; unmatched bases: 7.